A selection of T cell receptor beta chains follows, all from one sample in a study of shared clonotypes between healthy human individuals. Only in-frame clones appear in the TCRdb table, and some are missing; sequencing was by immunoSEQ multiplex PCR. The sample records roughly 2.4 million clones, almost 96% being singletons. Sequencing input: naive CD4+ T cells sorted from blood. These TCRs come from a man between 18 and 35 years old in good health. The CDR3 runs from the conserved cysteine through the conserved F or W. Each record gives: D gene, J gene, V gene, clone size, CDR3 protein, CDR3 DNA. A D gene is named only where the DNA matches it firmly. Not every row has a clone size; where given, it reads once, few, many or a size class.

>-|TRBJ2-1|TRBV5-1|few
CASSGASDPYNEQFF
TGCGCCAGCAGCGGGGCTAGCGACCCCTACAATGAGCAGTTCTTC
>TRBD1|TRBJ1-5|TRBV28|-
CASSLRWGQGFQPQHF
TGTGCCAGCAGTTTAAGGTGGGGACAGGGTTTTCAGCCCCAGCATTTT
>-|TRBJ1-2|TRBV30|-
CAWSLPGSYGYTF
TGTGCCTGGAGCCTACCGGGGTCCTATGGCTACACCTTC
>TRBD1|TRBJ1-4|TRBV10-2|-
CASSEQGRGEKLFF
TGCGCCAGCAGTGAACAGGGGCGAGGTGAAAAACTGTTTTTT
>-|TRBJ2-3|TRBV4-1|-
CASSHGTYSTDTQYF
TGCGCCAGCAGCCATGGTACATATAGCACAGATACGCAGTATTTT
>-|TRBJ2-7|TRBV7-9|-
CASSLGRQSYEQYF
TGTGCCAGCAGCTTAGGCCGACAGTCCTACGAGCAGTACTTC
>TRBD1|TRBJ2-7|TRBV2|once
CATGQVYEQYF
TGTGCCACGGGACAGGTCTACGAGCAGTACTTC
>-|TRBJ1-2|TRBV27|-
CASSLAGYLYGYTF
TGTGCCAGCAGTTTAGCGGGGTACCTTTATGGCTACACCTTC
>TRBD1|TRBJ1-3|TRBV5-1|-
CASSLTGGSSGNTIYF
TGCGCCAGCAGCTTGACAGGGGGCTCTTCTGGAAACACCATATATTTT
>-|TRBJ2-1|TRBV2|-
CASSPRNEQFF
TGTGCCAGCAGCCCAAGGAATGAGCAGTTCTTC
>-|TRBJ2-7|TRBV5-1|-
CASSLEGTYEQYF
TGCGCCAGCAGCTTGGAGGGAACCTACGAGCAGTACTTC
>-|TRBJ2-4|TRBV15|-
CATSREMGQGTKAKNIQYF
TGTGCCACCAGCAGAGAGATGGGGCAGGGGACGAAAGCCAAAAACATTCAGTACTTC
>-|TRBJ1-5|TRBV5-6|-
CASSLRQVISNQPQHF
TGTGCCAGCAGCCTTCGACAGGTTATTAGCAATCAGCCCCAGCATTTT
>TRBD1|TRBJ1-5|TRBV11-2|-
CASSLQGAGQPQHF
TGTGCCAGCAGCTTACAGGGGGCGGGTCAGCCCCAGCATTTT
>TRBD1|TRBJ1-1|TRBV15|-
CATSRDRGQASAEAFF
TGTGCCACCAGCAGAGATCGTGGACAGGCAAGCGCTGAAGCTTTCTTT
>-|TRBJ1-1|TRBV5-1|once
CASSLRADEAFF
TGCGCCAGCAGCTTGCGCGCGGACGAAGCTTTCTTT
>-|TRBJ1-1|TRBV5-7|-
CASSRRQANTEAFF
TGTGCCAGCAGCCGGCGACAGGCGAACACTGAAGCTTTCTTT
>-|TRBJ2-3|TRBV4-1|-
CASSLRTEPFTDTQYF
TGCGCCAGCAGCTTGAGGACAGAGCCATTCACAGATACGCAGTATTTT
>-|TRBJ2-7|TRBV18|-
CASSPYGGQAWAYEQYF
TGTGCCAGCTCACCATATGGGGGGCAGGCGTGGGCCTACGAGCAGTACTTC
>-|TRBJ2-7|TRBV10-2|-
CASSAEQGRGSYEQYF
TGCGCCAGCAGTGCGGAACAGGGAAGAGGGTCCTACGAGCAGTACTTC
>-|TRBJ1-6|TRBV27|-
CASSLSEVYSPLHF
TGTGCCAGCAGTTTGAGTGAGGTATATTCACCCCTCCACTTT
>TRBD2|TRBJ2-1|TRBV4-3|few
CASSQGVSGSSYNEQFF
TGCGCCAGCAGCCAGGGGGTTAGCGGGAGCTCCTACAATGAGCAGTTCTTC